The clone carrying this T cell receptor (beta chain) has more than one count but fewer than ten. Via MiXCR, TCRdb re-called the RT-PCR reads, giving one row per CDR3 protein. The repertoire holds approximately 720,000 distinct CDR3 sequences, 13% to 15% seen once, with 3.6% in the top ten. Trimming removed 5 bases from V and 10 bases from J, with 17 bases in between. Looked up from germline, CDR1 is SEHNR and CDR2 is FQNEAQ (reference sequence). The CDR3 is 13 residues long. Sequencing input: memory CD4+ T cells from blood. This chain links TRBV7-9 with TRBJ1-1, with TRBD1 as a possible D gene (5 bases). This TCR derives from a female donor in good health, serving as a healthy control. The CDR3 here is CASSPGGVGGAFF. The CDR3 region has the DNA TGTGCCAGCAGCCCAGGCGGGGTTGGGGGAGCTTTCTTT.